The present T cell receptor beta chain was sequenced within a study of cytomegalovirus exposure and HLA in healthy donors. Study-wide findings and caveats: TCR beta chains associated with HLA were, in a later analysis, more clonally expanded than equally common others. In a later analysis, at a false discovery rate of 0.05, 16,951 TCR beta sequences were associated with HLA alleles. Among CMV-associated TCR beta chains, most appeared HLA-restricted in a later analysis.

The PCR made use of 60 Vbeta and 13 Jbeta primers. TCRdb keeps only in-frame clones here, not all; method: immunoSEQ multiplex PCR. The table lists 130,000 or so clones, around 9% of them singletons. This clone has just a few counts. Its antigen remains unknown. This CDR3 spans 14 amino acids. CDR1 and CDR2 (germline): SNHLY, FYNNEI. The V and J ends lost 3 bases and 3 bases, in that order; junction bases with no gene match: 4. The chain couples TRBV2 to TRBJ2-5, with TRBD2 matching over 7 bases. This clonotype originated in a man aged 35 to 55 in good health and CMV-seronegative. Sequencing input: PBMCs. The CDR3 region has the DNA TGTGCCAGCAGTGATTCCGGGACTAAAGAGACCCAGTACTTC. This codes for CASSDSGTKETQYF.